There are a few counts of the clone carrying this T cell receptor (beta chain). Its antigen remains unknown. It was with a sample-barcoded 5' primer and a J-beta primer mix that a second PCR of roughly 7 to 11 cycles was run. TCRdb reanalysed the 5' RACE reads using MiXCR and keeps one entry per CDR3 protein. The profile covers over 1,300,000 distinct CDR3 sequences, with 45% to 70% appearing a single time and approximately 7% taken by the ten largest. CDR3 length: 15 amino acids. V was pared by 1 base and J by 4 bases, with 2 bases of the junction left unmatched. Germline lookup yields CDR1 MGHRA and CDR2 YSYEKL. This record comes from a study of blood T cells in healthy people across ages. Study-level results: Donor CMV infection status was unknown, possibly confounding age-related changes in expanded clonotypes. PBMCs were not sorted, which prevented a conclusive comparison of naive versus antigen-experienced cells. A roughly linear age-dependent decrease characterized TCR beta diversity per million T cells.

The sample comprised blood. The chain is built from TRBV4-1 and TRBJ2-5; 11 nucleotides agree with TRBD2. The source is a man aged 18 to 29 in good health. The CDR3 bases are TGCGCCAGCAGCCAAGGGACTAGCGGGTCAGAGACCCAGTACTTC. Translated, it gives CASSQGTSGSETQYF.